The 32 T cell receptor beta chains reported below all come from one sample, sequenced in a study of T cells in Graves' hyperthyroidism and ophthalmopathy. Amplification targeted TCR beta CDR3 regions from RNA transcripts. HTBI primers were the set used in a first-round RT-PCR of the TCR CDR3. Each CDR3 protein is one row after TCRdb ran MiXCR on the multiplex PCR reads. The data show about 840,000 distinct CDR3 sequences, with over 35% seen just once and around 9.3% held by the top ten. The specimen sequenced was blood. The receptors were sampled from a young man with Graves' hyperthyroidism.

Regarding this clonotype: The missing conserved phenylalanine or tryptophan at the end of this CDR3 makes a read error likely. The chain employs TRBV5-1 and TRBJ1-1, with TRBD1 identical over 8 bases. CDR3 size: 15 residues. The germline V gene encodes CDR1 SGHRS and CDR2 YFSETQ. V was pared by 0 bases and J by 4 bases, with 5 bases of the junction left unmatched. The CDR3 spells CASSLDQGAGTEAFL. The CDR3 DNA is TGCGCCAGCAGCTTGGACCAGGGGGCGGGCACTGAAGCTTTCCTT.

Regarding this clonotype: Possible read error: a much larger clone is one base away. The CDR3 DNA follows: TGTGCCACCAGCAACCGGGACAGACGGCCAGACGGGGAGCTGTTTTTT. Translated: CATSNRDRRPDGELFF. This chain joins TRBV15 and TRBJ2-2; TRBD1 agrees at 7 bases. Germline V CDR1 and CDR2: LNHNV, YYDKDF (reference sequence). J was trimmed by 7 bases and V by 4 bases; bases with no gene match: 12. CDR3 size: 16 residues.

Of note for this clonotype: This CDR3 is missing its conserved last phenylalanine or tryptophan, likely due to a read error. Because the CDR3's place on the DNA is in doubt, the DNA is left out and the CDR3 is given as listed by TCRdb. The chain links TRBV15 to TRBJ2-5; the tabulated D call, TRBD2, remains unverified against the DNA. The CDR3 sequence runs 14 residues, both termini included. CDR1 LNHNV and CDR2 YYDKDF come from the germline V gene (reference sequence). The CDR3 sequence: CATSRVGLLEALNT.

This sequence joins TRBV24-1 and TRBJ2-7; 13 bases line up with TRBD2. Germline V gives CDR1 KGHDR, CDR2 SFDVKD. CDR3 length: 21 residues. The CDR3 DNA follows: TGTGCTAGTGGTTTGGTACCAGGGGGACTAGCGGGGCCGAAATCCGGGTACGAGCAGTACTTC. The encoded protein is CASGLVPGGLAGPKSGYEQYF.

This clonotype appeared many times. Mismatch with germline at one junction end may stem from a read error. V is TRBV7-3 and J is TRBJ1-4; D perhaps matches TRBD1 (6 bases). The CDR3 length is 16 residues. Looked up from germline, CDR1 is SGHTA and CDR2 is FQGTGA. CDR3 sequence reads: CASSLPNRDAKEKLFF. As DNA, the CDR3 is TGTGCCAGCAGCCTGCCCAACAGGGATGCTAAAGAAAAACTGTTTTTT.

This clonotype has at least ten counts. The J gene is TRBJ2-7, the V gene TRBV20-1, with a weak D call TRBD1 (7 bases). This CDR3 is built from 14 residues. V shed 0 bases and J shed 2 bases, with 11 bases lying between them. In germline, CDR1 is DFQATT, CDR2 SNEGSKA (reference sequence). CDR3 loop: CSAREQGRPYEQYF. As DNA, the CDR3 is TGCAGTGCTAGAGAACAGGGGAGGCCCTACGAGCAGTACTTC.

As regards this clonotype: Sequence at one end of the junction differs from germline and may be a read error. V usage is TRBV7-2 and J usage is TRBJ1-1; 9 nucleotides match TRBD1. CDR3 length equals 16 residues. CDR1 and CDR2 (germline): SGHTA, FQGNSA. The CDR3 DNA reads TGTGCCAGCAGCTCGAGGACAGGGGCGACGAACACTGAAGCTTCCTTT. Its translation is CASSSRTGATNTEASF.

This clonotype has only a few counts. The J gene is TRBJ1-2, the V gene TRBV19; 8 positions match TRBD1. The germline V gene encodes CDR1 LNHDA and CDR2 SQIVND (reference sequence). The junction had 10 bases not matched to a gene; V was cut back by 7 bases and J by 0 bases. CDR3 length: 16 residues. CDR3 nucleotides: TGTGCCAGTAAAATTGGGACAGGAGATACTAACTATGGCTACACCTTC. Protein: CASKIGTGDTNYGYTF.

This clonotype has a handful of counts. The chain links TRBV4-2 to TRBJ2-7, with D tentatively TRBD1 or TRBD2 (5 bases each). The ends were cut back, 3 bases at V and 3 bases at J, with 15 bases in the middle. CDR1 is LGHNA and CDR2 is YNFKEQ in the germline V gene. The CDR3 has 15 residues. The CDR3 sequence is CASSQDMSGGYEQYF. The CDR3 coding sequence is TGTGCCAGCAGCCAGGACATGAGCGGCGGCTACGAGCAGTACTTC.

This clonotype came up a few times. This chain links TRBV25-1 with TRBJ2-7; 9 nucleotides match TRBD2. This CDR3 contains 16 residues. The V segment lost 8 bases and the J segment 6 bases; nucleotides outside the gene matches: 17. Germline-derived CDR1 and CDR2 are MGHDK and SYGVNS. The CDR3 nucleotides are TGTGCCAGCTCACCACCTTTAGCGGGAGATTTCCGCGAGCAGTACTTC. Protein: CASSPPLAGDFREQYF.

This clonotype was counted only a few times. The chain joins TRBV11-1 to TRBJ2-7, with 9 nucleotides matching TRBD2. The CDR3 has 15 amino acids. Germline V gene data show CDR1 as SGHAT and CDR2 as FQDESV (reference sequence). The J segment lost 2 bases and the V segment lost 3 bases, leaving 5 bases of the junction unmatched. The CDR3: CASSFSGSLTYEQYF. The CDR3 DNA reads TGTGCCAGCAGCTTTAGCGGGAGCCTCACCTACGAGCAGTACTTC.

This clonotype was counted ten times or more. This chain uses TRBV7-9 with TRBJ1-1; 9 bases map to TRBD1. Germline V lookup: CDR1 SEHNR, CDR2 FQNEAQ (reference sequence). The CDR3 spans 14 residues. Germline trimming cut 4 bases from V and 5 bases from J; bases unmatched to any gene: 5. CDR3 residues: CASSSGQGRTEAFF. CDR3 nucleotides: TGTGCCAGCAGCTCCGGACAGGGGCGGACTGAAGCTTTCTTT. Based on the CDR3 plus reference TRBV7-9 and TRBJ1-1, the full variable domain is DTGVSQNPRHKITKRGQNVTFRCDPISEHNRLYWYRQTLGQGPEFLTYFQNEAQLEKSRLLSDRFSAERPKGSFSTLEIQRTEQGDSAMYLCASSSGQGRTEAFFGQGTRLTVV.

This clonotype has a count of ten or more. The rearrangement links TRBV29-1 to TRBJ1-2, with no clear D. Looked up from germline, CDR1 is SQVTM and CDR2 is ANQGSEA. Trimming shortened V by 2 bases and J by 6 bases, and 1 base separated the two germline ends. The CDR3 contains 9 residues. CDR3 sequence (DNA): TGCAGCGTTGAAAATGGCTACACCTTC. Translation: CSVENGYTF.

The chain employs TRBV14 and TRBJ2-2, with D perhaps matching TRBD2 (6 bases). Trimming removed 3 bases at V and 1 base at J, with 12 bases between. CDR3 length: 16 residues. Germline V gives CDR1 SGHDN, CDR2 FVKESK. The CDR3 DNA follows: TGTGCCAGCAGCCACTGGGACTCCATGAACACCGGGGAGCTGTTTTTT. This sequence encodes CASSHWDSMNTGELFF.

J is TRBJ1-2 and V is TRBV6-1, with no clear D. Germline-derived CDR1 and CDR2 are MNHNS and SASEGT. Trimming stripped 4 bases from V and 4 bases from J, with 7 bases between. The CDR3 has 12 amino acids. As DNA, the CDR3 is TGTGCCAGCAGTGGACGGACCTATGGCTACACCTTC. As protein: CASSGRTYGYTF.

The genes are TRBV6-2 or TRBV6-3 and TRBJ2-6; D not resolved. The CDR3 loop spans 13 amino acids. Germline V gene sequence: CDR1 MNHEY, CDR2 SVGEGT. CDR3 amino acids: CGVESSGANVLTF. CDR3 DNA: TGTGGAGTGGAGAGCTCTGGGGCCAACGTCCTGACTTTC.

The chain combines TRBV7-9 with TRBJ1-4, with unresolved D. The germline V and J ends were trimmed by 5 bases and 8 bases, with 27 bases remaining between them. Germline lookup yields CDR1 SEHNR and CDR2 FQNEAQ (reference sequence). The CDR3 sequence is 18 residues long. CDR3 coding DNA: TGTGCCAGCAGCCCTAGTAGCGGGAGGGCCAGTGAAGCCGAAAAACTGTTTTTT. It is translated as CASSPSSGRASEAEKLFF.

Many counts were recorded for this clonotype. The chain recombines TRBV15 with TRBJ1-6; D remains ambiguous. The V end lost 0 bases, the J end lost 0 bases, and 9 bases lay between the germline ends. The CDR3 is 17 residues long. Germline V gene data show CDR1 as LNHNV and CDR2 as YYDKDF (reference sequence). This chain's CDR3 is CATSRDLGSSYNSPLHF. In DNA form, the CDR3 reads TGTGCCACCAGCAGAGATCTAGGGAGCTCCTATAATTCACCCCTCCACTTT.

This clonotype was observed a few times. The chain uses TRBV20-1 and TRBJ2-5; 9 nucleotides match TRBD2. In germline, CDR1 is DFQATT, CDR2 SNEGSKA (reference sequence). V lost 6 bases to trimming and J lost 5 bases; unmatched junction nucleotides: 10. The CDR3 is made up of 14 amino acids. CDR3: CSAGVGSGGETQYF. CDR3 sequence (DNA): TGCAGTGCGGGGGTGGGGAGCGGGGGGGAGACCCAGTACTTC.

The chain employs TRBV19 and TRBJ2-5; 7 nucleotides align to TRBD1. The CDR3 has 13 amino acids. V trimming: 9 bases; J trimming: 3 bases; junction bases outside the gene matches: 7. Looked up from germline, CDR1 is LNHDA and CDR2 is SQIVND (reference sequence). The CDR3 spells CASRDSSKETQYF. The CDR3 DNA reads as TGTGCCAGCCGGGACAGTTCTAAAGAGACCCAGTACTTC.

This clonotype came up many times. This chain connects TRBV7-9 to TRBJ2-5; D is unresolved. Trimming cost V 5 bases and J 4 bases, with 20 bases left between them. The CDR3 runs 16 residues. Germline V CDR1 and CDR2: SEHNR, FQNEAQ (reference sequence). The CDR3 nucleotides are TGTGCCAGCAGCCCTCGAGTGCCAGGCTACCGAGAGACCCAGTACTTC. Translating it yields CASSPRVPGYRETQYF.

This clonotype was observed a handful of times. The chain carries TRBV7-2 and TRBJ2-7, with TRBD2 matching over 11 bases. CDR1 is SGHTA and CDR2 is FQGNSA in the germline V gene. CDR3 length: 15 residues. V lost 6 bases, J lost 2 bases, and 6 bases stayed unmatched. The CDR3 bases are TGTGCCAGCAGTTGGCCGGGACTAGCGGCCTACGAGCAGTACTTC. Translating gives CASSWPGLAAYEQYF.

At least ten counts were recorded for this clonotype. The CDR3 DNA reads as TGTGCCAGCAGTTTCGCCGGGACAGCCTATGGCTACACCTTC. Protein sequence: CASSFAGTAYGYTF. The chain employs TRBV12-3 or TRBV12-4 and TRBJ1-2; TRBD1 agrees at 7 bases. The CDR3 extends over 14 amino acids. The V and J ends lost 3 bases and 4 bases, in that order; junction bases with no gene match: 5.

This chain connects TRBV29-1 to TRBJ2-7; D is perhaps TRBD1 (7 bases). In germline, CDR1 is SQVTM, CDR2 ANQGSEA. The CDR3 sequence is 13 residues long. With 6 bases removed from V and 1 base from J, the gap between germline ends came to 13 bases. As DNA, the CDR3 is TGCAGCGTAGAGACAGGGAGGTCCTACGAGCAGTACTTC. Its translation: CSVETGRSYEQYF.

As regards this clonotype: Without the conserved terminal phenylalanine or tryptophan, this CDR3 likely stems from a read error. It is unclear where the CDR3 begins or ends on the DNA, so no DNA is shown, and the CDR3 is as TCRdb lists it. The V and J genes are TRBV29-1 and TRBJ2-6. The CDR3 totals 10 residues, both ends included. Germline V gene data show CDR1 as SQVTM and CDR2 as ANQGSEA. The CDR3 region is CSSWGTDLDS.

V is TRBV5-1 and J is TRBJ2-2; 7 positions agree with TRBD1. The germline CDR1 and CDR2 sequences are SGHRS and YFSETQ. J lost 0 bases, V lost 4 bases, and 3 bases had no gene match. The CDR3 is 15 residues long. The CDR3: CASSRDSPNTGELFF. For the CDR3, the DNA is TGCGCCAGCAGCCGGGACAGCCCGAACACCGGGGAGCTGTTTTTT.

This sequence joins TRBV7-8 and TRBJ1-6; 7 bases line up with TRBD1. Unmatched junction bases numbered 7, after V lost 2 bases and J lost 6 bases. Per germline, CDR1 SGHVS and CDR2 FQNEAQ. The CDR3 extends over 16 amino acids. As DNA, the CDR3 is TGTGCCAGCAGCTTAAGGGCAGGGGGAAGTAATTCACCCCTCCACTTT. Its translation: CASSLRAGGSNSPLHF.

The rearrangement links TRBV19 to TRBJ2-2; D might be TRBD1 or TRBD2, each matching 5 bases. V lost 7 bases, J lost 0 bases, and 15 bases lay in between. CDR1 LNHDA and CDR2 SQIVND come from the germline V gene (reference sequence). The CDR3 contains 16 residues. The CDR3 coding sequence is TGTGCCAGTACCTCACGGGGCGCCACGAACACCGGGGAGCTGTTTTTT. This translates into CASTSRGATNTGELFF.

As for this clonotype: A much larger clonotype is one base distant, so this may be a read error. The chain combines TRBV19 with TRBJ1-2; 8 nucleotides line up with TRBD1. The germline CDR1 and CDR2 sequences are LNHDA and SQIVND (reference sequence). The CDR3 is made up of 13 amino acids. CDR3 loop: CSSSAGGGYGYTF. The CDR3, as DNA: TGTTCCAGTAGTGCAGGGGGCGGCTATGGCTACACCTTC.

In its sample, this clonotype was seen a few times. CDR3: CASSATRAGTQYF. Here the CDR3 DNA reads TGTGCCAGCAGCGCCACTAGGGCGGGGACCCAGTACTTC. The chain employs TRBV9 and TRBJ2-5; D perhaps matches TRBD2 (5 bases). V was clipped by 3 bases and J by 7 bases, with 13 bases between them. The CDR3 spans 13 residues. CDR1 and CDR2 from the germline V gene are SGDLS and YYNGEE.

This clonotype was recorded many times. This sequence joins TRBV2 and TRBJ1-1, with D perhaps matching TRBD1 (5 bases). The germline V gene has CDR1 SNHLY and CDR2 FYNNEI. Trimming removed 4 bases from V and 5 bases from J, with 11 bases in between. The CDR3 is 13 residues long. CDR3: CASSAGVYTEAFF. The CDR3 region has the DNA TGTGCCAGCAGTGCGGGGGTTTATACTGAAGCTTTCTTT.

Many counts were recorded for this clonotype. This chain uses TRBV20-1 with TRBJ2-7; D tentatively fits TRBD1 or TRBD2 (5 bases each). The CDR3 covers 13 residues. The ends were cut back, 1 base at V and 2 bases at J, with 9 bases in the middle. Germline V lookup: CDR1 DFQATT, CDR2 SNEGSKA (reference sequence). The CDR3 DNA reads TGCAGTGCTAGAGGGGACCGCGCCTACGAGCAGTACTTC. Protein product: CSARGDRAYEQYF.